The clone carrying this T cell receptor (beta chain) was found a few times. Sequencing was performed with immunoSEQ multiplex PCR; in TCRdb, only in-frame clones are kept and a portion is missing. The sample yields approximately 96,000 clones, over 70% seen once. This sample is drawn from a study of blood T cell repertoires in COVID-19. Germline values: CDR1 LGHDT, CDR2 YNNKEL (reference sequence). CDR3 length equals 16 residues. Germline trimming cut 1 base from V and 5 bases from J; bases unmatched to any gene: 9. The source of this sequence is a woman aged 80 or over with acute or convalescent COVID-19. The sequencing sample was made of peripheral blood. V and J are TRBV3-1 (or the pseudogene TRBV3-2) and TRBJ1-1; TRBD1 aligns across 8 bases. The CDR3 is CASSQAIQGARTEAFF. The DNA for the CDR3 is TGTGCCAGCAGCCAAGCTATTCAGGGGGCGCGAACTGAAGCTTTCTTT.